This T cell receptor (beta chain) comes out of a study of blood T cell repertoires in COVID-19. CDR3 length: 14 amino acids. Germline CDR1 reads ENHRY; CDR2 reads SYGVKD. Trimming removed 11 bases from V and 3 bases from J; junction bases left unmatched: 9. Only in-frame clones appear in the TCRdb table, and some are missing; sequencing was by immunoSEQ multiplex PCR. This sample has roughly 430,000 clones, with 88% found just once. Participants were aged 18 to 89 years from around 25 US areas. Cohorts were assigned according to the clinical history that participants reported. The receptor was isolated from a woman aged 40 to 55 with acute COVID-19. Sequencing was carried out using PBMCs or T cells enriched from blood (not recorded which). The chain combines TRBV10-3 with TRBJ1-3; 8 bases are shared with TRBD1. The CDR3 bases are TGTGCCCTTCAGGCAGGGGGCTTTGGAAACACCATATATTTT. It translates to CALQAGGFGNTIYF.